Listed below are T cell receptor beta chains from one sample, sequenced in a study of control samples from healthy donors and cancer patients. Produced via immunoSEQ multiplex PCR; TCRdb's table is partial and in-frame only. The data show some 13,000 clones, roughly 79% seen once. Specimen: formalin-fixed, paraffin-embedded tissue. These receptors were collected from a male donor with melanoma. Both conserved end residues are part of each CDR3. A D gene is named only where the DNA matches it firmly. Some rows have no size entry. The others give once, few or many, or a class for an expanded clone.

>TRBV7-2|TRBJ1-4|TRBD1|-
CASRTTGAGNEKLFF
TGTGCCAGCAGGACCACAGGGGCTGGTAATGAAAAACTGTTTTTT
>TRBV10-3|TRBJ1-4|-|once
CAISEPDRRTISTNEKLFF
TGTGCCATCAGTGAGCCGGATCGGCGGACCATTTCAACTAATGAAAAACTGTTTTTT
>TRBV4-2|TRBJ2-1|-|-
CASSPTIGYNEQFF
TGTGCCAGCAGCCCCACTATAGGCTACAATGAGCAGTTCTTC
>TRBV5-1|TRBJ1-2|TRBD1|-
CASSSTQGGGYDYGYTF
TGCGCCAGCAGCTCGACCCAGGGGGGGGGCTATGACTATGGCTACACCTTC
>TRBV28|TRBJ1-1|-|-
CASTGIRDTEAFF
TGTGCCAGCACGGGGATAAGGGACACTGAAGCTTTCTTT
>TRBV7-2|TRBJ1-1|TRBD1|-
CASLRGQGLAEAFF
TGTGCCAGCCTACGGGGACAGGGGTTGGCTGAAGCTTTCTTT
>TRBV25-1|TRBJ1-2|TRBD1|-
CATGDRSFGYTF
TGTGCCACCGGGGACAGGTCCTTTGGCTACACCTTC
>TRBV10-3|TRBJ2-2|TRBD1|-
CAISPWTGHGELFF
TGTGCCATCAGTCCCTGGACAGGCCACGGGGAGCTGTTTTTT
>TRBV10-2|TRBJ2-1|-|-
CASSNLGRLSSYNEQFF
TGCGCCAGCAGTAATCTGGGACGGTTGAGCTCCTACAATGAGCAGTTCTTC
>TRBV14|TRBJ2-5|TRBD1|-
CASSQRTGGKETQYF
TGTGCCAGCAGCCAGCGTACAGGGGGGAAAGAGACCCAGTACTTC
>TRBV14|TRBJ1-4|-|once
CASSQDLGANEKLFF
TGTGCCAGCAGCCAAGATCTAGGGGCTAATGAAAAACTGTTTTTT
>TRBV2|TRBJ1-1|-|-
CASSEAWGTEAFF
TGTGCCAGCAGTGAAGCCTGGGGGACTGAAGCTTTCTTT
>TRBV7-2|TRBJ2-1|TRBD2|-
CASSFSGGEQFF
TGTGCCAGCAGCTTCAGCGGGGGTGAGCAGTTCTTC
>TRBV4-3|TRBJ2-3|-|-
CASSPGGVGTDTQYF
TGCGCCAGCAGCCCAGGGGGGGTGGGCACAGATACGCAGTATTTT
>TRBV19|TRBJ1-1|TRBD1|-
CASSVGQGEAFF
TGTGCCAGTAGTGTGGGACAGGGTGAAGCTTTCTTT
>TRBV4-1|TRBJ1-2|-|-
CASSQINYGYTF
TGCGCCAGCAGCCAAATTAACTATGGCTACACCTTC
>TRBV6-5|TRBJ1-4|-|-
CASRRIDLEKLFF
TGTGCCAGCAGGAGGATAGATCTTGAAAAACTGTTTTTT
>TRBV6-5|TRBJ1-2|-|-
CASRLDSNYGYTF
TGTGCCAGCAGATTGGATTCTAACTATGGCTACACCTTC
>TRBV2|TRBJ2-3|-|-
CASSEIYGTYTQYF
TGTGCCAGCAGTGAAATTTACGGCACATATACGCAGTATTTT
>TRBV7-9|TRBJ1-5|-|-
CASSLTGDQPQHF
TGTGCCAGCAGCTTAACAGGAGATCAGCCCCAGCATTTT
>TRBV10-3|TRBJ1-1|-|-
CAIRHDSGGDTEAFF
TGTGCCATCAGGCATGATAGCGGGGGGGACACTGAAGCTTTCTTT
>TRBV9|TRBJ1-3|-|-
CASSANRAQLSGNTIYF
TGTGCCAGCAGCGCGAACCGGGCCCAGCTTTCTGGAAACACCATATATTTT
>TRBV7-2|TRBJ1-6|-|-
CASSSRDGNSPLHF
TGTGCCAGCAGCTCGCGGGACGGCAATTCACCCCTCCACTTT
>TRBV27|TRBJ2-2|TRBD1|-
CASSLLRAGTGVTGELFF
TGTGCCAGCAGTTTACTGCGTGCTGGGACAGGGGTTACCGGGGAGCTGTTTTTT
>TRBV5-5|TRBJ1-4|-|-
CASSLGRSRNEKLFF
TGTGCCAGCAGCTTGGGTCGCAGTAGAAATGAAAAACTGTTTTTT
>TRBV4-2|TRBJ2-1|TRBD2|-
CASSQHSGGPYNEQFF
TGTGCCAGCAGCCAGCATAGCGGGGGGCCATACAATGAGCAGTTCTTC
>TRBV24-1|TRBJ1-4|-|-
CATSDRRQGDNEKLFF
TGTGCCACCAGTGATCGACGACAAGGGGACAATGAAAAACTGTTTTTT
>TRBV29-1|TRBJ1-2|TRBD1|-
CSVGTGPYYGYTF
TGCAGCGTGGGGACAGGACCATACTATGGCTACACCTTT
>TRBV5-1|TRBJ2-3|-|-
CASSLKGQSTDTQYF
TGCGCCAGCAGCTTGAAGGGCCAATCCACAGATACGCAGTATTTT
>TRBV19|TRBJ2-4|-|-
CASSPTRGGIQYF
TGTGCCAGTAGTCCGACTAGAGGTGGCATTCAGTACTTC
>TRBV11-2|TRBJ1-2|-|once
CASSLDQRGRGGYTF
TGTGCCAGCAGCTTAGATCAAAGAGGTCGGGGGGGCTACACCTTC
>TRBV30|TRBJ1-3|-|-
CAWSLSDSRNTIYF
TGTGCCTGGAGTCTCTCGGACAGTAGAAACACCATATATTTT